The 11 T cell receptor beta chains given below trace back to one sample, sequenced in a study of identical twins. In TCRdb, the 5' RACE reads were re-called with MiXCR into one record per CDR3 protein. The sample includes 690,000 or so distinct CDR3 sequences, approximately 9% of them seen just once. This same sample was also part of a study on yellow fever vaccine responses in identical twins.

The sequencing sample was made of PBMCs. These receptors were taken from a woman under 30 in good health.

The chain recombines TRBV6-2 or TRBV6-3 with TRBJ2-7; 8 bases map to TRBD2. The germline V gene has CDR1 MNHEY and CDR2 SVGEGT. V lost 11 bases to trimming and J lost 2 bases; unmatched junction nucleotides: 11. The CDR3 is 14 amino acids. The CDR3 sequence is CAGSQRGRTYEQYF. CDR3 bases: TGTGCCGGCTCACAGCGGGGGAGAACCTACGAGCAGTACTTC.

The chain combines TRBV27 with TRBJ2-2; possible D gene TRBD2, 6 bases. CDR1 is MNHEY and CDR2 is SMNVEV in the germline V gene (reference sequence). The CDR3 is made up of 15 amino acids. V was cut by 5 bases and J by 7 bases, with 17 bases left in between. The CDR3 spells CASSKIGDFSGELFF. The DNA of the CDR3 is TGTGCCAGCAGTAAGATCGGGGACTTTAGCGGGGAGCTGTTTTTT.

Ten or more counts support this clonotype. The V gene is TRBV5-6, the J gene TRBJ2-3; TRBD1 matches 11 bases. V shed 3 bases and J 4 bases; nucleotides not matched to a gene: 4. CDR3 length: 15 amino acids. The germline V gene encodes CDR1 SGHDT and CDR2 YYEEEE. The CDR3 DNA reads TGTGCCAGCAGCTCGGGGACAGGGGGGGCAGATACGCAGTATTTT. It encodes CASSSGTGGADTQYF.

As for this clonotype: A much larger clone differs from this one at a single base, so this may be a read error. The V call is TRBV12-3 or TRBV12-4, the J call TRBJ2-5, with D perhaps matching TRBD2 (6 bases). CDR3 length equals 9 residues. The V gene lost 11 bases and the J gene lost 10 bases, with 11 bases spanning the gap. CDR3 loop: CAGGKDQYF. In DNA, the CDR3 is TGTGCCGGCGGGAAGGACCAGTACTTC.

This clonotype has only a few counts. The chain is built from TRBV28 and TRBJ2-2, with unresolved D. From germline, CDR1 is MDHEN and CDR2 SYDVKM. The CDR3 length is 14 residues. Trimming took off 3 bases at V and 3 bases at J, with 8 bases between the two ends. The CDR3 is CASSFLEDTGELFF. The CDR3 DNA sequence: TGTGCCAGCAGTTTTTTAGAGGACACCGGGGAGCTGTTTTTT.

This clonotype was found many times. This chain links TRBV7-9 with TRBJ2-7; D assignment may be TRBD1 or TRBD2 (5 bases each). The germline V gene has CDR1 SEHNR and CDR2 FQNEAQ (reference sequence). V was clipped by 5 bases and J by 1 base, with 9 bases between them. CDR3 length: 13 amino acids. CDR3 in DNA: TGTGCCAGCAGCGCGTGGGGGTCCTACGAGCAGTACTTC. It specifies CASSAWGSYEQYF.

This clonotype was seen at least ten times. The chain uses TRBV7-2 and TRBJ2-3, with no clear D. CDR1 is SGHTA, CDR2 FQGNSA, per germline. Trimming shortened V by 3 bases and J by 1 base, and 11 bases separated the two germline ends. CDR3 length equals 15 residues. In DNA form, the CDR3 reads TGTGCCAGCAGCTTCGCTCAACCGGGCACAGATACGCAGTATTTT. Its translation is CASSFAQPGTDTQYF.

The chain has TRBV6-1 and TRBJ2-5; D is possibly TRBD2 (5 bases). The V gene lost 6 bases and the J gene lost 9 bases, with 17 bases spanning the gap. From germline, CDR1 is MNHNS and CDR2 SASEGT. CDR3 length: 13 amino acids. The CDR3 here is CASSPDYLAAQYF. The CDR3 DNA reads TGTGCCAGCAGCCCCGACTATTTGGCGGCCCAGTACTTC.

This clonotype appeared many times. V and J are TRBV7-8 and TRBJ2-7; tentatively, D is TRBD2 (6 bases). The CDR3 is made up of 14 amino acids. V was shortened by 4 bases and J by 4 bases, with 14 bases between the two germline ends. CDR1 is SGHVS and CDR2 is FQNEAQ in the germline V gene. The CDR3 nucleotides are TGTGCCAGCAGCTCCGACTCGGACTATTACGAGCAGTACTTC. Its protein product is CASSSDSDYYEQYF.

CDR3 in DNA: TGTGCCAGCAGTGAAACAGATAATGAAAAACTGTTTTTT. It codes for CASSETDNEKLFF. The V and J genes are TRBV2 and TRBJ1-4; D remains ambiguous. Between the trimmed V and J ends, which lost 2 bases and 4 bases, there was a span of 5 bases. The CDR3 loop spans 13 amino acids. Germline CDR1 SNHLY, CDR2 FYNNEI.

This clonotype was found a few times. This rearrangement joins TRBV29-1 to TRBJ2-1; D tentatively fits TRBD1 or TRBD2 (6 bases each). The length of the CDR3 is 14 residues. V lost 3 bases and J lost 4, with 13 bases in between. The V gene's germline CDR1 is SQVTM and CDR2 ANQGSEA. CDR3 residues: CSVDIGGLYNEQFF. The CDR3 DNA sequence: TGCAGCGTTGACATAGGGGGGTTATACAATGAGCAGTTCTTC.